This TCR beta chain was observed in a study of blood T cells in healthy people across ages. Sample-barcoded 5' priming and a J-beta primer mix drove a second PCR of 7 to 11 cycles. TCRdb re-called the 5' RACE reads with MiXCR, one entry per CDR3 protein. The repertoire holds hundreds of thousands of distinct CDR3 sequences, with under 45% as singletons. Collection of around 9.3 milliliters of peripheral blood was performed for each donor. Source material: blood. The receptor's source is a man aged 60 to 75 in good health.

CDR3 in DNA: TGCAGTCAGCTCGGGTCTGGAAACACCATATATTTT. Residues: CSQLGSGNTIYF. The V call is TRBV20-1, the J call TRBJ1-3; D is unclear. The V gene's germline CDR1 is DFQATT and CDR2 SNEGSKA (reference sequence). Deletions cut 8 bases from V and 1 base from J, with 9 bases between. This CDR3 has 12 amino acids.